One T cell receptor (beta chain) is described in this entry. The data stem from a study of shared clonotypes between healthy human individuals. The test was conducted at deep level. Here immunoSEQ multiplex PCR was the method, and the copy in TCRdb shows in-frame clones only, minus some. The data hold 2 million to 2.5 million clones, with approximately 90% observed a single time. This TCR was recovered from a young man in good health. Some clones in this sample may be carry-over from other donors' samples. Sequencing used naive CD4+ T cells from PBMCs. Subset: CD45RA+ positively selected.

CDR3 loop: CASSPERQGGQETQYF. DNA of the CDR3: TGTGCCAGCTCGCCAGAAAGACAGGGAGGACAAGAGACCCAGTACTTC. This rearrangement joins TRBV18 to TRBJ2-5; D is perhaps TRBD1 (7 bases). Germline V CDR1 and CDR2: KGHSH, LQKENI. The CDR3 runs 16 residues. V lost 6 bases to trimming and J lost 2 bases, with 19 bases between them.